The subject of this entry is one TCR beta chain. Its antigen is unidentified. V shed 4 bases and J shed 4 bases, with 17 bases lying between them. CDR1 is SGHVS and CDR2 is FQNEAQ in the germline V gene. The CDR3 loop spans 16 amino acids. This sample was included in a study of cytomegalovirus exposure and HLA in healthy donors. Overall study context: The same platform was used for the 130 or so validation repertoires as for the 666 first-cohort repertoires, as reported in a later analysis.

The assay was immunoSEQ multiplex PCR, and TCRdb's table has in-frame clones only and misses some. The sample carries 200,000 to 250,000 clones, about 83% recorded once. Study-wide findings and caveats: Rare sequences made up most TCRs, while some public TCRs were found in many donors. High specificity and sensitivity for cytomegalovirus status were reported for the classifier.

The receptor comes from a man aged 18 to 29 in good health and CMV-seronegative. The chain is built from TRBV7-8 and TRBJ1-5, with D possibly TRBD1 on 6 matching bases. The material sequenced was PBMCs. The CDR3 loop is CASSSPGTRSNQPQHF. Here the CDR3 DNA reads TGTGCCAGCAGCTCACCCGGGACAAGGTCAAATCAGCCCCAGCATTTT.